These 21 T cell receptor beta chains originate from one sample sequenced in a study of cytomegalovirus exposure and HLA in healthy donors. Use of 60 Vbeta and 13 Jbeta primers characterized the PCR. Some clones are missing from TCRdb's copy, which holds only in-frame ones; the method was immunoSEQ multiplex PCR. Of around 150,000 clones in the sample, about four fifths were seen once. Sequencing was carried out using PBMCs. The receptors were gathered from a human donor in good health.

About this clone itself: One end of the junction varies from germline; a read error may be responsible. The rearrangement links TRBV5-4 to TRBJ1-1; TRBD1 might be the D (6 bases). The CDR3 is 15 amino acids. CDR1 and CDR2 from the germline V gene are SGHNT and YYREEE (reference sequence). CDR3 sequence: CASSFTGRKNTGAFF. The CDR3, as DNA: TGTGCCAGCAGCTTCACAGGGAGAAAGAACACTGGAGCTTTCTTT. Variable domain in full (rest from reference TRBV5-4 and TRBJ1-1): ETGVTQSPTHLIKTRGQQVTLRCSSQSGHNTVSWYQQALGQGPQFIFQYYREEENGRGNFPPRFSGLQFPNYSSELNVNALELDDSALYLCASSFTGRKNTGAFFGQGTRLTVV.

This chain connects TRBV18 to TRBJ2-2; D ambiguous. The CDR3 runs 12 residues. Germline CDR1 KGHSH, CDR2 LQKENI. Trimming cost V 2 bases and J 8 bases, with 6 bases left between them. The CDR3 DNA follows: TGTGCCAGCTCACCAGGAGCTGGGGAGCTGTTTTTT. This codes for CASSPGAGELFF.

The CDR3 coding sequence is TGTGCCAGCAGCAAAAAGTCTAACTGCGGGACAGGAGATGTATTCGGCAATCAGCCCCAGCATTTT. The encoded protein is CASSKKSNCGTGDVFGNQPQHF. The J gene is TRBJ1-5, the V gene TRBV21-1; the DNA was not used to check the table's D call, TRBD1. TRBV21-1 is marked as a pseudogene. This CDR3 has 22 amino acids.

This chain links TRBV18 with TRBJ1-1; 9 bases are a match to TRBD1. V shed 1 base and J 2 bases; nucleotides not matched to a gene: 8. This CDR3 spans 17 amino acids. Germline V gives CDR1 KGHSH, CDR2 LQKENI. DNA for the CDR3: TGTGCCAGCTCACCACTTACAGGGGGCGCAGGCAACACTGAAGCTTTCTTT. Translating it yields CASSPLTGGAGNTEAFF.

In its sample, this clone was seen once. The chain carries TRBV10-3 and TRBJ1-2, with a weak D call TRBD1 (5 bases). V lost 3 bases and J 6 bases, leaving 17 bases between the germline ends. CDR1 is ENHRY, CDR2 SYGVKD, per germline. The CDR3 loop spans 15 amino acids. The CDR3 DNA reads TGTGCCATCAGTGAATCATCTGGCAGGGAAGATGGCTACACCTTC. Translation: CAISESSGREDGYTF.

The J gene is TRBJ2-7, the V gene TRBV30; possibly TRBD1 for D (5 bases). The CDR3 has 14 amino acids. V was shortened by 4 bases and J by 2 bases, with 15 bases between the two germline ends. From germline, CDR1 is GTSNPN and CDR2 SVGIG (reference sequence). In DNA form, the CDR3 reads TGTGCCTGGAATCCTGACAGCCTAACCTACGAGCAGTACTTC. Translating gives CAWNPDSLTYEQYF.

The chain joins TRBV2 to TRBJ2-6, with a tentative D call TRBD1 (5 bases). This CDR3 is 14 amino acids long. In germline, CDR1 is SNHLY, CDR2 FYNNEI. Trimming removed 7 bases at V and 1 base at J, with 8 bases between. CDR3 nucleotides: TGTGCCAGCAAGGGGCAGTCTGGGGCCAACGTCCTGACTTTC. This encodes CASKGQSGANVLTF.

The rearrangement joins TRBV13 to TRBJ2-7; TRBD2 matches at 10 bases. The trim removed 7 bases at V and 6 bases at J, leaving 6 bases unmatched. Germline V gives CDR1 PRHDT, CDR2 FYEKMQ (reference sequence). The CDR3 covers 13 residues. The CDR3 reads CASTLAGVVEQYF. In DNA form, the CDR3 reads TGTGCCAGCACGCTAGCGGGAGTGGTCGAGCAGTACTTC.

The chain uses TRBV27 and TRBJ2-5; tentatively, D is TRBD1 (6 bases). CDR3 length: 14 residues. Germline CDR1 and CDR2: MNHEY and SMNVEV (reference sequence). With 5 bases removed from V and 5 bases from J, the gap between germline ends came to 15 bases. The chain's CDR3 is CASSPLTGKETQYF. The CDR3 nucleotides read TGTGCCAGCAGTCCGCTGACAGGAAAGGAGACCCAGTACTTC.

The chain carries TRBV9 and TRBJ2-5; 7 bases are shared with TRBD2. CDR1 is SGDLS and CDR2 is YYNGEE in the germline V gene. This CDR3 has 15 amino acids. J lost 3 bases, V lost 3 bases, and 8 bases had no gene match. This CDR3 is CASSDGLGLEETQYF. In DNA, the CDR3 is TGTGCCAGCAGCGACGGACTAGGGCTGGAAGAGACCCAGTACTTC.

The chain carries TRBV7-9 and TRBJ1-1; D remains ambiguous. V lost 5 bases, J lost 2 bases, and 12 bases lay in between. Germline CDR1 is SEHNR and CDR2 is FQNEAQ (reference sequence). CDR3 length: 14 amino acids. Here the CDR3 DNA reads TGTGCCAGCAGCCAACAGACGGGAAACACTGAAGCTTTCTTT. It yields the protein CASSQQTGNTEAFF.

The chain recombines TRBV19 with TRBJ1-2; maybe TRBD1 (5 bases). The CDR3 is 13 residues long. V was trimmed by 4 bases and J by 9 bases, leaving 15 bases between them. CDR1 and CDR2 from the germline V gene are LNHDA and SQIVND (reference sequence). CDR3 amino acids: CASSTVRQSSYTF. CDR3 bases: TGTGCCAGTAGTACCGTGAGACAGAGTAGCTACACCTTC. The entire variable domain, with the rest obtained from reference TRBV19 and TRBJ1-2, is as follows: DGGITQSPKYLFRKEGQNVTLSCEQNLNHDAMYWYRQDPGQGLRLIYYSQIVNDFQKGDIAEGYSVSREKKESFPLTVTSAQKNPTAFYLCASSTVRQSSYTFGSGTRLTVV.

This rearrangement joins TRBV7-2 to TRBJ2-2; a possible D gene is TRBD1 (8 bases). V shed 4 bases and J shed 6 bases, with 12 bases lying between them. This CDR3 region has 14 residues. Germline loops: CDR1 SGHTA, CDR2 FQGNSA. The CDR3 sequence: CASSSTGGAGELFF. In DNA, the CDR3 is TGTGCCAGCAGCTCCACAGGGGGGGCCGGGGAGCTGTTTTTT. Full variable domain (outside the CDR3, taken from reference TRBV7-2 and TRBJ2-2): GAGVSQSPSNKVTEKGKDVELRCDPISGHTALYWYRQSLGQGLEFLIYFQGNSAPDKSGLPSDRFSAERTGGSVSTLTIQRTQQEDSAVYLCASSSTGGAGELFFGEGSRLTVL.

V gene TRBV4-1 combines with J gene TRBJ2-7, with no clear D. Germline V gene data show CDR1 as MGHRA and CDR2 as YSYEKL. This CDR3 has 14 amino acids. V lost 0 bases and J 6 bases, leaving 12 bases between the germline ends. The CDR3 DNA is TGCGCCAGCAGCCAAGAAGAGGCCTCCAGCGAGCAGTACTTC. This translates into CASSQEEASSEQYF.

J is TRBJ1-2 and V is TRBV7-9; D not resolved. CDR3 length equals 14 residues. With 5 bases removed from V and 4 bases from J, the gap between germline ends came to 14 bases. Per the germline V gene, CDR1 is SEHNR and CDR2 is FQNEAQ (reference sequence). The CDR3 loop reads CASSPRDSSYGYTF. CDR3 coding DNA: TGTGCCAGCAGCCCACGAGACTCATCCTATGGCTACACCTTC.

The V and J genes are TRBV7-6 and TRBJ1-1, with TRBD1 identical over 8 bases. Germline CDR1 SGHVS, CDR2 FNYEAQ. The length of the CDR3 is 13 residues. The junction had 3 bases not matched to a gene; V was cut back by 5 bases and J by 4 bases. The CDR3 region is CASSLRGPTEAFF. In DNA, the CDR3 is TGTGCCAGCAGCCTCAGGGGGCCCACTGAAGCTTTCTTT.

V gene TRBV4-1 combines with J gene TRBJ1-3, with D hard to call. Trimming cost V 4 bases and J 1 base, with 14 bases left between them. Germline CDR1 reads MGHRA; CDR2 reads YSYEKL. The CDR3 contains 16 residues. CDR3 protein: CASSPRHAASGNTIYF. The CDR3, as DNA: TGCGCCAGCAGCCCGAGGCATGCAGCTTCTGGAAACACCATATATTTT.

A single count supports this clone. This chain connects TRBV5-6 to TRBJ2-3, with 9 bases matching TRBD2. Germline-derived CDR1 and CDR2 are SGHDT and YYEEEE. The V segment lost 0 bases and the J segment 0 bases; nucleotides outside the gene matches: 5. There are 17 residues in the CDR3. The CDR3 nucleotides are TGTGCCAGCAGCTTGGGACTAGCGGCCGTTAGCACAGATACGCAGTATTTT. This sequence encodes CASSLGLAAVSTDTQYF.

This clone was recorded only once. The chain recombines TRBV5-1 with TRBJ2-7; TRBD2 aligns across 9 bases. V gave up 2 bases and J gave up 5 bases; unmatched junction bases: 8. In germline, CDR1 is SGHRS, CDR2 YFSETQ. The CDR3 has 15 residues. The CDR3 reads CASSFDSGRINEQYF. DNA of the CDR3: TGCGCCAGCAGCTTCGATAGCGGGAGAATCAACGAGCAGTACTTC.

V gene TRBV6-5 combines with J gene TRBJ1-3, with 7 positions matching TRBD1. The CDR3 contains 14 residues. With 0 bases clipped from V and 4 bases from J, the junction kept 0 bases outside the gene matches. Germline V gives CDR1 MNHEY, CDR2 SVGAGI. The CDR3 here is CASSYSGQGNTIYF. The CDR3 DNA is TGTGCCAGCAGTTACTCGGGACAGGGAAACACCATATATTTT.

The chain uses TRBV19 and TRBJ1-2; 8 positions agree with TRBD1. CDR3 length equals 14 residues. From germline, CDR1 is LNHDA and CDR2 SQIVND (reference sequence). J was trimmed by 7 bases and V by 3 bases; bases with no gene match: 7. The CDR3 here is CASSISGGAGGYTF. In DNA, the CDR3 is TGTGCCAGTAGTATTTCAGGGGGCGCTGGTGGCTACACCTTC.